In this sample, the clone carrying this T cell receptor beta chain turned up many times. Antigen specificity is unknown. The germline CDR1 and CDR2 sequences are DFQATT and SNEGSKA (reference sequence). With V trimmed by 1 base and J by 3 bases, 7 bases remained unmatched. The CDR3 covers 16 residues. This sample was included in a study of early T cells in non-severe SARS-CoV-2 infection. Study details: Investigators sequenced bulk RNA drawn from unsorted whole blood, and chains remained unpaired. The study, taken as a whole, reports: In VDJdb matching, anti-spike CD8 responses were favored while private and CD4 specificities went missing.

Unique molecular identifiers were added to individual cDNA molecules. Each CDR3 protein is one row after TCRdb ran MiXCR on the 5' RACE reads. The sample has some 26,000 distinct CDR3 sequences, approximately 4.4% seen once. The source material was whole blood. The source is an adult who was a healthcare worker with PCR-confirmed SARS-CoV-2 infection or an uninfected control (not recorded which). The chain employs TRBV20-1 and TRBJ2-1; 9 positions match TRBD2. Here the CDR3 DNA reads TGCAGTGCTAGAGGCGGGAGGGCCGGCTTCTACAATGAGCAGTTCTTC. Translation: CSARGGRAGFYNEQFF.